The source of this T cell receptor (beta chain) is a study of T cell responses to AZD1222 COVID-19 vaccine. Study-wide points: Donors skewed white British and female; clonal diversity was possibly underestimated.

In its sample, this clone was seen a few times. Its antigen is still unknown. Other DNA sequences from this sample encode an identical CDR3 as well. The V and J ends lost 0 bases and 6 bases respectively, with 6 bases between them. In germline, CDR1 is LGHNA, CDR2 YSLEER. CDR3 size: 13 residues. The method was immunoSEQ multiplex PCR; TCRdb's version includes in-frame clones alone and lacks a portion of them. The table records over 100,000 clones, 88% of them present only once. V usage is TRBV4-3 and J usage is TRBJ1-5; no definite D call. The TCR sequence derives from an adult in good health. The sample consisted of peripheral blood, taken on day 0 of MenACWY control vaccination. CDR3 bases: TGCGCCAGCAGCCAAGACGGTGTTCAGCCCCAGCATTTT. Translated, it gives CASSQDGVQPQHF.